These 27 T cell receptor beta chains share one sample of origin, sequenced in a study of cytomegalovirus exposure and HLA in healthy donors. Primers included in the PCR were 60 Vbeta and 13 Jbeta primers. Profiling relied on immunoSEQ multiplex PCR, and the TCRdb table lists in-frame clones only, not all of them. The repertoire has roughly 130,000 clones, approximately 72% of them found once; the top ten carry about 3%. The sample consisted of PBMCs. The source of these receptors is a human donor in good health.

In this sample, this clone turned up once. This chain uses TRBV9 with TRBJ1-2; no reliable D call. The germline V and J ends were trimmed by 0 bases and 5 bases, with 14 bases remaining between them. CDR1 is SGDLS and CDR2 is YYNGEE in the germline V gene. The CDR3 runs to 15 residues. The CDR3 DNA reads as TGTGCCAGCAGCGTAGTTCCGGGGATGGATTATGGCTACACCTTC. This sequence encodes CASSVVPGMDYGYTF.

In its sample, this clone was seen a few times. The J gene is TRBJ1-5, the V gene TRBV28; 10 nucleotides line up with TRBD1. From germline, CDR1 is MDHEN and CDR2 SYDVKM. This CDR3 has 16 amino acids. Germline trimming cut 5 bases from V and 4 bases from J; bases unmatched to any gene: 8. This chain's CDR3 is CASSRMGQGMNQPQHF. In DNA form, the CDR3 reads TGTGCCAGCAGTAGGATGGGACAGGGGATGAATCAGCCCCAGCATTTT.

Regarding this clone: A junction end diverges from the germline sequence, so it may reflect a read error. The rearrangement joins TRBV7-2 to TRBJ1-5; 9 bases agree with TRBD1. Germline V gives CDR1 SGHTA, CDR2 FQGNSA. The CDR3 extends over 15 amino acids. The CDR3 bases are TGTGCCAGCAGCGTAGCAACAGGGGGCGACCAGCCCCAGCATTTT. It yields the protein CASSVATGGDQPQHF.

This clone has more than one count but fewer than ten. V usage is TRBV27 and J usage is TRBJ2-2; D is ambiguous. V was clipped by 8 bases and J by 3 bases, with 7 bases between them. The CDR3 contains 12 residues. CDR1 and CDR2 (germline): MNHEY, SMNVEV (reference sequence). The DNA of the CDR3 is TGTGCCAGCGTCGGAGACACCGGGGAGCTGTTTTTT. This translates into CASVGDTGELFF.

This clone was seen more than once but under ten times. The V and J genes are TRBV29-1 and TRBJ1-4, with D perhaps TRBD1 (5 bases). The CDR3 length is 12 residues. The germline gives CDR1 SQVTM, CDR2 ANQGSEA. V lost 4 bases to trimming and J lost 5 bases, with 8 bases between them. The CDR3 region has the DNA TGCAGCGTTGCTCCAGGGAATGAAAAACTGTTTTTT. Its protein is CSVAPGNEKLFF.

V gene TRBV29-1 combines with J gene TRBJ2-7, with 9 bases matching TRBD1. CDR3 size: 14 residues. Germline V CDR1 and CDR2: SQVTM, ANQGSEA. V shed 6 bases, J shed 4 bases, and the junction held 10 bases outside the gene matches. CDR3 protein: CSVGRDREIYEQYF. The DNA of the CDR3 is TGCAGCGTCGGAAGGGACAGGGAGATTTACGAGCAGTACTTC.

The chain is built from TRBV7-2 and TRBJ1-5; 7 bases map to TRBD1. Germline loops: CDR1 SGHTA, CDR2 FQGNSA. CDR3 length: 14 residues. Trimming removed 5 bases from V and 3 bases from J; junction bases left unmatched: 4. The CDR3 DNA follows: TGTGCCAGCAGCCCGACAGGGAACAATCAGCCCCAGCATTTT. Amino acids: CASSPTGNNQPQHF.

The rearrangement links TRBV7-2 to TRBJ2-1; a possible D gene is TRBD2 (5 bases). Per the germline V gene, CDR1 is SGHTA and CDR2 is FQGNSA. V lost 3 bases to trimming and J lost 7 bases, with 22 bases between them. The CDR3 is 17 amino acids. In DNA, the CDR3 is TGTGCCAGCAGCTTCCCCGGGATGCGGACCACCTCGAATGAGCAGTTCTTC. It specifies CASSFPGMRTTSNEQFF.

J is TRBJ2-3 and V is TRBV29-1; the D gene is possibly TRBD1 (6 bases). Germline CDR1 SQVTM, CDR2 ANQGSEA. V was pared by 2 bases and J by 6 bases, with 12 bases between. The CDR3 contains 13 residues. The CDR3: CSVEQGLGDTQYF. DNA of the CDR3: TGCAGCGTTGAACAGGGGCTTGGCGATACGCAGTATTTT.

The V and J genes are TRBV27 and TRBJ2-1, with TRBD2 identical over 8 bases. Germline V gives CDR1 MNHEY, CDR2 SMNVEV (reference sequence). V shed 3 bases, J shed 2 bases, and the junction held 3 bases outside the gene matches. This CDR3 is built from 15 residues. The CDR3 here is CASSLAGGAYNEQFF. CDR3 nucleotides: TGTGCCAGCAGTTTGGCGGGGGGCGCCTACAATGAGCAGTTCTTC.

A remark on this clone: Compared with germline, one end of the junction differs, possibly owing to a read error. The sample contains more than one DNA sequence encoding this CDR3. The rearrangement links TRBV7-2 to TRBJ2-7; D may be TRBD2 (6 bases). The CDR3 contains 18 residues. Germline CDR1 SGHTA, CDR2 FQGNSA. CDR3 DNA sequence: TGCGCCAGCAGCCCATCCTGGTCTTTGGCTAGCGCCCGCTACGAGCAGTACTTC. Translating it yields CASSPSWSLASARYEQYF.

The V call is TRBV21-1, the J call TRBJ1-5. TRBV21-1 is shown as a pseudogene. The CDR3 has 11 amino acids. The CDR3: CASSKVAGGHF. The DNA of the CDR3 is TGTGCCAGCAGCAAAGTGGCAGGAGGTCATTTT.

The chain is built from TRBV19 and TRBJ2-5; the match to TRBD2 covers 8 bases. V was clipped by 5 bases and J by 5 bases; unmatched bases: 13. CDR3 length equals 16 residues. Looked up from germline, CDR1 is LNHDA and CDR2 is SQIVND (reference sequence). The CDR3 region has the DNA TGTGCCAGTAGTCCCCCTCCTCCGGGGGGGCGGGAGACCCAGTACTTC. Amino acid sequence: CASSPPPPGGRETQYF.

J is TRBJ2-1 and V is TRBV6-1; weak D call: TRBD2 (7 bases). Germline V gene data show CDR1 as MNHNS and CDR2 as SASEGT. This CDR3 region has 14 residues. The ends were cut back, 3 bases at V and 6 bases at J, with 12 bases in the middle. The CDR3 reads CASSERGGVNEQFF. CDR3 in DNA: TGTGCCAGCAGTGAGAGGGGGGGGGTCAATGAGCAGTTCTTC.

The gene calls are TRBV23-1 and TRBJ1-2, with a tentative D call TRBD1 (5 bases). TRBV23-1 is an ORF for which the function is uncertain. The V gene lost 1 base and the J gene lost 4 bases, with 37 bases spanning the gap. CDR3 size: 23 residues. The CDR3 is CASSQWGEQWRRSSLLRGYGYTF. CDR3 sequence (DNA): TGCGCCAGCAGTCAATGGGGGGAGCAATGGAGGCGGAGTAGTCTGCTTCGGGGCTATGGCTACACCTTC.

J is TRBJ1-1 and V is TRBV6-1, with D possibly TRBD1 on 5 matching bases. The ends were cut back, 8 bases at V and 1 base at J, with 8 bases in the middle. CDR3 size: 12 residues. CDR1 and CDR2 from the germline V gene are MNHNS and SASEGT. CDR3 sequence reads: CASSQGNTEAFF. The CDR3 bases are TGTGCCAGCTCGCAGGGGAACACTGAAGCTTTCTTT.

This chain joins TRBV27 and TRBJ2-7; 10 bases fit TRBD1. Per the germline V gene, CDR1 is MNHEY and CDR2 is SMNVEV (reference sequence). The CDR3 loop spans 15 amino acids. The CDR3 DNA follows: TGTCGTGGAAAGACGGGACAGGGGAAAGCCTACGAGCAGTACTTC. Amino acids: CRGKTGQGKAYEQYF.

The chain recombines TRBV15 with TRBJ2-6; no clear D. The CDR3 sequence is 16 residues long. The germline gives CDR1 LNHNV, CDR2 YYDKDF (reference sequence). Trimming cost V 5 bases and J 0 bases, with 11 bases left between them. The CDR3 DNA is TGTGCCACCAGCGAGCTACGAATCTCTGGGGCCAACGTCCTGACTTTC. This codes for CATSELRISGANVLTF.

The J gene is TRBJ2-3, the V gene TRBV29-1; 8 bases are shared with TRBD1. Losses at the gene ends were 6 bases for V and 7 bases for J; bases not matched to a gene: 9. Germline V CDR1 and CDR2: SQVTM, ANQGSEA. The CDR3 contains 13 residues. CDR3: CSVAGTGLNTQYF. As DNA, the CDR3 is TGCAGCGTGGCCGGGACAGGACTAAATACGCAGTATTTT.

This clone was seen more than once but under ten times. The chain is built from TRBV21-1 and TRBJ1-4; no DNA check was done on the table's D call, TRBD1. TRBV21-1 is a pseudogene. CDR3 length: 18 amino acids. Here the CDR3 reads CASSNVESGRGTNEKLFF. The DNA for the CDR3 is TGTGCCAGCAGCAATGTGGAGTCGGGCAGGGGAACTAATGAAAAACTGTTTTTT.

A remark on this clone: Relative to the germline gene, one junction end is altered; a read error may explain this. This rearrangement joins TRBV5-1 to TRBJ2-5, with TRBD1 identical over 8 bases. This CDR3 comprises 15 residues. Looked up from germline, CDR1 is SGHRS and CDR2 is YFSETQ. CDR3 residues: CATSRWTGYQETQYF. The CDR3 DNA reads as TGCGCCACCAGCCGATGGACAGGGTACCAAGAGACCCAGTACTTC.

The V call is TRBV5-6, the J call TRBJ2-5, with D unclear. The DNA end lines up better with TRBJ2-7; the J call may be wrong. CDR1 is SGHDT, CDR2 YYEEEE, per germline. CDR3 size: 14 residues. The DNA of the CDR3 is TGTGCCAGCAGCTTCCGGCCGGGTCTCTACGAGCAGTACTTC. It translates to CASSFRPGLYEQYF.

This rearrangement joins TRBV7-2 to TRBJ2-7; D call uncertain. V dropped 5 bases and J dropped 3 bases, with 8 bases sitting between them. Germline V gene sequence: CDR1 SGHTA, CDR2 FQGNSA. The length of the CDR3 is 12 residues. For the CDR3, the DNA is TGTGCCAGCAGCGCGGTCCACTACGAGCAGTACTTC. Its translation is CASSAVHYEQYF.

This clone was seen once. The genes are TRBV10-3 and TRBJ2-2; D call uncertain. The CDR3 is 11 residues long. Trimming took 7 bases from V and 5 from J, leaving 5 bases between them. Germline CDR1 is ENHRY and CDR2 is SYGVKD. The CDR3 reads CAITTTGELFF. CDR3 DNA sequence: TGTGCCATCACAACTACCGGGGAGCTGTTTTTT.

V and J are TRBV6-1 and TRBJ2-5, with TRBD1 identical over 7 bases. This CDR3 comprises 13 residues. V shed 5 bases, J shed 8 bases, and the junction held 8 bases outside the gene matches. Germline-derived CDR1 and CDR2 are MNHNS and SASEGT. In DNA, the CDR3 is TGTGCCAGCAGTATAGGACAGGTGCAAACCCAGTACTTC. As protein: CASSIGQVQTQYF.

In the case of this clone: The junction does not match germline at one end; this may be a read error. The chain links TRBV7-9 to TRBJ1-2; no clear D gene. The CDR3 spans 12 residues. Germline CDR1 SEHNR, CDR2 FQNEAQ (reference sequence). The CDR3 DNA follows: TGTTCCAGCAGCCAAGTCAGGTTGGGCTACACCTTC. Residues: CSSSQVRLGYTF.

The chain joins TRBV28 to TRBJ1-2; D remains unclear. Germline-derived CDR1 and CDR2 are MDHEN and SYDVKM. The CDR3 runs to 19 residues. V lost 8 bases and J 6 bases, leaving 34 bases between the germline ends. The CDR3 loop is CASHAGPYGARVGFDGYTF. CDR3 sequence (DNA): TGTGCCAGCCACGCCGGCCCCTACGGAGCCCGGGTAGGTTTCGATGGCTACACCTTC.